Shown below are 2 T cell receptor beta chains from a single sample sequenced in a study of CD4 T cells in relation to SARS-CoV-2 and coronaviruses. Profiled with immunoSEQ multiplex PCR; TCRdb holds only in-frame clones, not every one. The data show about 27,000 clones, roughly 66% seen once. The unexposed donors gave CD4+ T cells in 2011-2018, prior to COVID-19. The cells were cultured for over eight days before CD4+ T cells were isolated. Antigens for these TCRs are unknown. The sample comprised CD4+ T cells from PBMCs, cultured in vitro. The source of these receptors is a human donor in good health.

The chain joins TRBV5-6 to TRBJ2-7, with no clear D. There are 16 residues in the CDR3. Germline V gene data show CDR1 as SGHDT and CDR2 as YYEEEE. V was trimmed by 6 bases and J by 3 bases, leaving 22 bases between them. Here the CDR3 DNA reads TGTGCCAGCAACATGAGATTCGGGCCCAGCAACTACGAGCAGTACTTC. Amino acids: CASNMRFGPSNYEQYF. Combining the CDR3 with reference TRBV5-6 and TRBJ2-7 gives the whole variable domain DAGVTQSPTHLIKTRGQQVTLRCSPKSGHDTVSWYQQALGQGPQFIFQYYEEEERQRGNFPDRFSGHQFPNYSSELNVNALLLGDSALYLCASNMRFGPSNYEQYFGPGTRLTVT.

The genes are TRBV18 and TRBJ1-5; TRBD1 aligns across 8 bases. Germline assignment: CDR1 KGHSH and CDR2 LQKENI. V shed 1 base and J 6 bases; nucleotides not matched to a gene: 2. The CDR3 spans 14 residues. The CDR3 loop reads CASSPRTGIQPQHF. As DNA, the CDR3 is TGTGCCAGCTCACCACGGACAGGGATTCAGCCCCAGCATTTT. Variable domain in full (rest from reference TRBV18 and TRBJ1-5): NAGVMQNPRHLVRRRGQEARLRCSPMKGHSHVYWYRQLPEEGLKFMVYLQKENIIDESGMPKERFSAEFPKEGPSILRIQQVVRGDSAAYFCASSPRTGIQPQHFGDGTRLSIL.